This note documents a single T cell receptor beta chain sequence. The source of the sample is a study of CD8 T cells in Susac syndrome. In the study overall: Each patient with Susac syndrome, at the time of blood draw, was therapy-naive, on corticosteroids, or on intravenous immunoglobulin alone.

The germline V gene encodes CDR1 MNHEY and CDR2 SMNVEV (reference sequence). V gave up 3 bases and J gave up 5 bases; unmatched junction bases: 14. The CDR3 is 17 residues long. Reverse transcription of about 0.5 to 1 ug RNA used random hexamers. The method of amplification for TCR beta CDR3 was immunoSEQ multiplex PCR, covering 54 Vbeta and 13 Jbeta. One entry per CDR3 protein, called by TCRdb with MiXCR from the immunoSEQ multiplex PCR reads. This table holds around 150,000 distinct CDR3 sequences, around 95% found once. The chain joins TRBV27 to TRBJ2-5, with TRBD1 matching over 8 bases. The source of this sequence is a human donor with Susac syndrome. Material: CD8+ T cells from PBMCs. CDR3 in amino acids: CASSLGPQGAPGETQYF. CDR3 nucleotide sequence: TGTGCCAGCAGTTTGGGTCCGCAGGGGGCGCCGGGTGAGACCCAGTACTTC.